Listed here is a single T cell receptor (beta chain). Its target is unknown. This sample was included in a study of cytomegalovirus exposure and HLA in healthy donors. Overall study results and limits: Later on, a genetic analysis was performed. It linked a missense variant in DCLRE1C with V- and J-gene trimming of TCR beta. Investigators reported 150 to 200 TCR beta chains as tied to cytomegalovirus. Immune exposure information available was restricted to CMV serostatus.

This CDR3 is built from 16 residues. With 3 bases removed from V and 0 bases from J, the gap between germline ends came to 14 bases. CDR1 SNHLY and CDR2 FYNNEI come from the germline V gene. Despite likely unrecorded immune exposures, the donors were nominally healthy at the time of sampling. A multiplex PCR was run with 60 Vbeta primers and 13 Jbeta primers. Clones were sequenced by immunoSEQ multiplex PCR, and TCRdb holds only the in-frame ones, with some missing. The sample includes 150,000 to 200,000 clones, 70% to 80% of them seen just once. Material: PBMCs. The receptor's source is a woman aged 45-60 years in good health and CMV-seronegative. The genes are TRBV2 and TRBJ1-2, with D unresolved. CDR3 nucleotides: TGTGCCAGCAGTGACTATACCGAAGATTCTAACTATGGCTACACCTTC. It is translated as CASSDYTEDSNYGYTF.